This T cell receptor (beta chain) was obtained from a study of response to subunit inactivated influenza vaccine. TCRdb passed the RT-PCR reads through MiXCR, listing each CDR3 protein once. The sample includes hundreds of thousands of distinct CDR3 sequences, approximately 15% of them seen just once. The CDR3 is 15 amino acids. V gave up 5 bases and J gave up 4 bases, with 18 bases separating them. Whole-study results and caveats: It was the authors' suggestion that each seasonal influenza vaccination recruits few new T cells.

This clonotype occurred many times. What it binds is not known. The TCR comes from a man between 45 and 60 years old who received an inactivated influenza vaccine. This chain joins TRBV12-3 or TRBV12-4 and TRBJ2-7, with D possibly TRBD2 on 6 matching bases. The specimen was PBMCs from blood, collected 14 to 15 days before vaccination. CDR3 coding DNA: TGTGCCAGCAGTCCCCCGGGACTCCCCTCATACGAGCAGTACTTC. Its translation is CASSPPGLPSYEQYF.